The rows below give T cell receptor beta chains drawn from one sample of a study of cytomegalovirus exposure and HLA in healthy donors. Clones were read by immunoSEQ multiplex PCR, and TCRdb kept only the in-frame ones, dropping some. The data contain approximately 120,000 clones, about 81% of them singletons. The specimen sequenced was PBMCs. These receptors all come from a woman younger than 45 in good health and CMV-seronegative. Both conserved end residues are part of each CDR3. A D gene is named only where the DNA matches it firmly. Clone size is shown for a subset of rows, as once, few, many or a class of expanded clone.

clone_size: NA; j_call: TRBJ2-3; d_call: TRBD2; v_call: TRBV11-2; cdr3_nt: TGTGCCAGCAGCTTAGTCCCGGGACTAGTTTCAGATACGCAGTATTTT; cdr3_aa: CASSLVPGLVSDTQYF
clone_size: NA; j_call: TRBJ2-7; d_call: NA; v_call: TRBV5-4; cdr3_nt: TGTGCCAGCAGCTCAGGGGAAACCTACGAGCAGTACTTC; cdr3_aa: CASSSGETYEQYF
clone_size: NA; j_call: TRBJ2-7; d_call: TRBD2; v_call: TRBV7-2; cdr3_nt: TGTGCCAGTGAATTAGCTAGCGGAACCTACGAGCAGTACTTC; cdr3_aa: CASELASGTYEQYF
clone_size: NA; j_call: TRBJ1-1; d_call: TRBD1; v_call: TRBV5-1; cdr3_nt: TGCGCCAGCGCCTTAGACAGGGGATTGAACACTGAAGCTTTCTTT; cdr3_aa: CASALDRGLNTEAFF
clone_size: NA; j_call: TRBJ1-2; d_call: TRBD1; v_call: TRBV19; cdr3_nt: TGTGCCAGTAGTTCTTCCGGGACAGACTCTTATGGCTACACCTTC; cdr3_aa: CASSSSGTDSYGYTF
clone_size: NA; j_call: TRBJ2-7; d_call: TRBD1; v_call: TRBV29-1; cdr3_nt: TGCAGCGTTAAAGGACAGGGAGGCTCCTACGAGCAGTACTTC; cdr3_aa: CSVKGQGGSYEQYF
clone_size: NA; j_call: TRBJ1-4; d_call: TRBD1; v_call: TRBV19; cdr3_nt: TGTGCCAGTAGTCCTCGGACAGGGGAGGGTGAAAAACTGTTTTTT; cdr3_aa: CASSPRTGEGEKLFF
clone_size: few; j_call: TRBJ2-7; d_call: NA; v_call: TRBV27; cdr3_nt: TGTGCCAGCAGTTCAGGAGGTACGCGGTACGAGCAGTACTTC; cdr3_aa: CASSSGGTRYEQYF
clone_size: NA; j_call: TRBJ2-1; d_call: NA; v_call: TRBV6-5; cdr3_nt: TGTGCCAGCAGTTACCGAGTTGGACCAGGGTTGGAGCAGTTCTTC; cdr3_aa: CASSYRVGPGLEQFF
clone_size: NA; j_call: TRBJ1-2; d_call: NA; v_call: TRBV30; cdr3_nt: TGTGCCTGGAGTGAGGCGGGGTCGGGAGGTGGCTACACCTTC; cdr3_aa: CAWSEAGSGGGYTF
clone_size: few; j_call: TRBJ1-5; d_call: NA; v_call: TRBV25-1; cdr3_nt: TGTGCCAGTCAGCAGGGGATCGGCAATCAGCCCCAGCATTTT; cdr3_aa: CASQQGIGNQPQHF
clone_size: NA; j_call: TRBJ2-1; d_call: NA; v_call: TRBV21-1; cdr3_nt: TGTGCCAGCAGCACCAACGGGACAGGGGGTCGGGCTGAGCAGTTCTTC; cdr3_aa: CASSTNGTGGRAEQFF
clone_size: once; j_call: TRBJ1-1; d_call: NA; v_call: TRBV7-9; cdr3_nt: TGTGCCAGCAGCTTTGGGGGCTGGAACACTGAAGCTTTCTTT; cdr3_aa: CASSFGGWNTEAFF
clone_size: once; j_call: TRBJ1-5; d_call: NA; v_call: TRBV7-3; cdr3_nt: TGTGCCAGCAGCCCATCGTCGCAGGATGATCCGGTGACCCAGCATTTT; cdr3_aa: CASSPSSQDDPVTQHF
clone_size: few; j_call: TRBJ2-3; d_call: TRBD2; v_call: TRBV10-2; cdr3_nt: TGCGCCAGCAAGGTAGCGGGTAATACGCAGTATTTT; cdr3_aa: CASKVAGNTQYF
clone_size: NA; j_call: TRBJ1-4; d_call: TRBD1; v_call: TRBV7-9; cdr3_nt: TGTGCCAGCAGCCGCAGACAGGGGAGTTCAACTAATGAAAAACTGTTTTTT; cdr3_aa: CASSRRQGSSTNEKLFF
clone_size: NA; j_call: TRBJ2-3; d_call: TRBD2; v_call: TRBV15; cdr3_nt: TGTGCCACCAGCAGAGATCTAGCGGGAGCGGGTACGCAGTATTTT; cdr3_aa: CATSRDLAGAGTQYF
clone_size: NA; j_call: TRBJ1-1; d_call: NA; v_call: TRBV29-1; cdr3_nt: TGCAGCGTCCACGGACAGACCACTGAAGCTTTCTTT; cdr3_aa: CSVHGQTTEAFF
clone_size: NA; j_call: TRBJ2-5; d_call: TRBD2; v_call: TRBV7-2; cdr3_nt: TGTGCCAGCAGCGCCTCGCTAGCGGGAGGGCATGAGACCCAGTACTTC; cdr3_aa: CASSASLAGGHETQYF
clone_size: NA; j_call: TRBJ2-7; d_call: NA; v_call: TRBV20-1; cdr3_nt: TGCAGTGCCCAAAGCCCGGGCGAGCAGTACTTC; cdr3_aa: CSAQSPGEQYF
clone_size: NA; j_call: TRBJ2-3; d_call: NA; v_call: TRBV2; cdr3_nt: TGTGCCAGCAGTGGGGGACTTCAACGCACAGATACGCAGTATTTT; cdr3_aa: CASSGGLQRTDTQYF
clone_size: NA; j_call: TRBJ1-5; d_call: TRBD1; v_call: TRBV4-3; cdr3_nt: TGCGCCAGCAGCCTGGGGTTCGGACAGGGTGGCAATCAGCCCCAGCATTTT; cdr3_aa: CASSLGFGQGGNQPQHF
clone_size: NA; j_call: TRBJ1-3; d_call: TRBD1; v_call: TRBV11-2; cdr3_nt: TGTGCCAGCAGCGACAGGGGAACTGGAAACACCATATATTTT; cdr3_aa: CASSDRGTGNTIYF
clone_size: NA; j_call: TRBJ2-1; d_call: NA; v_call: TRBV11-2; cdr3_nt: TGTGCCAGCAGCTTCGGAGCGGACCACTCCTACAATGAGCAGTTCTTC; cdr3_aa: CASSFGADHSYNEQFF
clone_size: NA; j_call: TRBJ1-4; d_call: TRBD1; v_call: TRBV6-5; cdr3_nt: TGTGCCAGCAGTGTCCAGACAGGGTCCGCTGAAAAACTGTTTTTT; cdr3_aa: CASSVQTGSAEKLFF
clone_size: NA; j_call: TRBJ2-5; d_call: TRBD2; v_call: TRBV7-9; cdr3_nt: TGTGCCAGCAGCTTAAGAGCCGGGACTATACCTGAGACCCAGTACTTC; cdr3_aa: CASSLRAGTIPETQYF
clone_size: few; j_call: TRBJ1-2; d_call: TRBD1; v_call: TRBV29-1; cdr3_nt: TGCAGCGTTCGGGACGGACAGGGATCTGGCTACACCTTC; cdr3_aa: CSVRDGQGSGYTF